These T cell receptor beta chains were read from a single sample in a study of identical twins. TCRdb re-analysed the 5' RACE reads in MiXCR, keeping a single row per CDR3 protein. The table shows 500,000 to 650,000 distinct CDR3 sequences, with under 25% occurring only once. These data were also filed under a second study, of yellow fever vaccine responses in identical twins.

The sample consisted of CD4+ T cells sorted from blood. The receptor source for this set is a woman in her late teens or twenties in good health. The CDR3 runs from the conserved cysteine through the conserved F or W. The D gene is left open where the match is weak. A clone size is listed for some rows: how often the clone was seen (once, few, many), or a class if it is expanded.

d_gene | abundance | j_gene | v_gene | CDR3aa | CDR3nt
. | . | TRBJ1-6 | TRBV20-1 | CSARGGSGNSPLHF | TGCAGTGCTAGGGGCGGATCGGGGAATTCACCCCTCCACTTT
. | . | TRBJ1-2 | TRBV12-3/TRBV12-4 | CASTRGGLDGYTF | TGTGCCAGCACCCGGGGGGGGCTGGATGGCTACACCTTC
TRBD1 | . | TRBJ1-2 | TRBV28 | CASWRGRDGYTF | TGTGCCAGCTGGAGGGGGCGAGATGGCTACACCTTC
. | few | TRBJ1-5 | TRBV10-2 | CASSDRTPALSNQPQHF | TGCGCCAGCAGTGACAGGACCCCGGCCCTCAGCAATCAGCCCCAGCATTTT
. | few | TRBJ2-5 | TRBV20-1 | CSARDRQGLGETQYF | TGCAGTGCTAGAGATCGGCAGGGCTTAGGGGAGACCCAGTACTTC
. | few | TRBJ2-7 | TRBV7-8 | CASSNALHEQYF | TGTGCCAGCAGCAACGCCCTTCACGAGCAGTACTTC
. | . | TRBJ2-1 | TRBV24-1 | CATETVSGRGYNEQFF | TGTGCCACCGAAACGGTATCCGGGAGAGGCTACAATGAGCAGTTCTTC
TRBD1 | few | TRBJ2-3 | TRBV7-9 | CASSRGTGVSTDTQYF | TGTGCCAGCAGCCGAGGGACAGGGGTTAGCACAGATACGCAGTATTTT
. | . | TRBJ2-3 | TRBV3-1 | CASSQGGTISTDTQYF | TGTGCCAGCAGCCAAGGAGGAACAATTAGCACAGATACGCAGTATTTT
. | . | TRBJ2-1 | TRBV3-1 | CASSIRPFGNEQFF | TGTGCCAGCAGCATACGACCCTTCGGCAATGAGCAGTTCTTC
TRBD1 | few | TRBJ2-1 | TRBV7-9 | CASSTQGQGTYNEQFF | TGTGCCAGCAGCACCCAAGGACAGGGAACCTACAATGAGCAGTTCTTC
. | . | TRBJ1-1 | TRBV28 | CASRRGDLNTEAFF | TGTGCCAGCCGGCGGGGAGATCTGAACACTGAAGCTTTCTTT
TRBD2 | . | TRBJ2-1 | TRBV20-1 | CSATTSGIRNEQFF | TGCAGTGCGACGACTAGCGGGATCAGGAATGAGCAGTTCTTC
. | few | TRBJ1-4 | TRBV12-3/TRBV12-4 | CASTLRQNNEKLFF | TGTGCCAGCACCCTACGACAGAATAATGAAAAACTGTTTTTT
TRBD2 | . | TRBJ2-1 | TRBV4-2 | CASSLSRETSGYNEQFF | TGTGCCAGCAGCCTCAGCAGGGAGACTAGCGGGTACAATGAGCAGTTCTTC
TRBD2 | few | TRBJ2-7 | TRBV5-1 | CASSPGKSSGSHYEQYF | TGCGCCAGCAGCCCGGGGAAATCTAGCGGGAGTCACTACGAGCAGTACTTC